These 13 T cell receptor beta chains were sequenced from one sample in a study of T-cell memory formation after mild COVID-19. TCRdb passed the 5' RACE reads through MiXCR, listing each CDR3 protein once. The sample carries about 400,000 distinct CDR3 sequences, about 15% recorded once. The sequencing input was PBMCs or a T cell subset sorted from them (not recorded which). The origin of the receptors is a man aged 18 to 29 who had mild COVID-19 (a few samples of this study predate the infection). Cell type and time point are not known.

In this sample, this clonotype turned up a few times. The chain recombines TRBV18 with TRBJ2-1; 12 bases are shared with TRBD1. CDR3 length: 15 amino acids. J gave up 8 bases and V 4 bases, and 6 bases lay outside the gene matches. Germline V gene sequence: CDR1 KGHSH, CDR2 LQKENI. The CDR3 loop reads CASSQGTGGSYEQFF. The CDR3 DNA reads as TGTGCCAGCTCACAAGGGACAGGGGGCTCCTATGAGCAGTTCTTC.

This clonotype has more than one count but fewer than ten. This sequence joins TRBV29-1 and TRBJ2-7, with 8 bases matching TRBD1. V shed 1 base and J 1 base; nucleotides not matched to a gene: 9. The CDR3 consists of 16 residues. Germline V lookup: CDR1 SQVTM, CDR2 ANQGSEA. The CDR3 loop reads CSVEGLGRGPSYEQYV. DNA for the CDR3: TGCAGCGTTGAAGGATTGGGCAGGGGGCCTTCCTACGAGCAGTACGTC.

A few counts support this clonotype. The rearrangement links TRBV29-1 to TRBJ1-4; D unresolved. CDR1 is SQVTM and CDR2 is ANQGSEA in the germline V gene. CDR3 length equals 15 residues. The V gene lost 2 bases and the J gene lost 2 bases, with 12 bases spanning the gap. CDR3 bases: TGCAGCGTTGAATGGGCAGGAGATACTAATGAAAAACTGTTTTTT. This codes for CSVEWAGDTNEKLFF.

The table lists this clonotype with a few counts. The V call is TRBV12-3 or TRBV12-4, the J call TRBJ1-1, with D hard to call. There are 16 residues in the CDR3. V was clipped by 6 bases and J by 2 bases, with 19 bases between them. The CDR3, as DNA: TGTGCCAGCAGGGTCGATCGAATGTGGAGAAACACTGAAGCTTTCTTT. This encodes CASRVDRMWRNTEAFF.

This clonotype has more than one count but fewer than ten. The chain links TRBV7-2 to TRBJ2-1; 8 bases fit TRBD2. The V and J ends lost 3 bases and 2 bases, in that order; junction bases with no gene match: 3. The CDR3 spans 15 residues. Germline CDR1 reads SGHTA; CDR2 reads FQGNSA. The DNA for the CDR3 is TGTGCCAGCAGCTTCGCGCGGGGGGCCTACAATGAGCAGTTCTTC. This translates into CASSFARGAYNEQFF.

This clonotype was seen a few times. The J gene is TRBJ1-1, the V gene TRBV19; weak D call: TRBD1 (5 bases). CDR1 and CDR2 (germline): LNHDA, SQIVND (reference sequence). V dropped 7 bases and J dropped 6 bases, with 12 bases sitting between them. The CDR3 length is 12 residues. The CDR3 nucleotides read TGTGCCAGTACGCTTGGGGGGGCTGAAGCTTTCTTT. Protein: CASTLGGAEAFF.

This clonotype was counted a few times. The J gene is TRBJ1-2, the V gene TRBV29-1; 7 nucleotides match TRBD1. Germline values: CDR1 SQVTM, CDR2 ANQGSEA. J lost 7 bases, V lost 6 bases, and 8 bases had no gene match. The CDR3 is 12 amino acids. CDR3 bases: TGCAGCGTGGCTGACAGGGCTGGTGGCTACACCTTC. The encoded protein is CSVADRAGGYTF.

This clonotype was seen only a few times. The J gene is TRBJ1-2, the V gene TRBV18; 12 bases are shared with TRBD1. Germline CDR1 and CDR2: KGHSH and LQKENI. The CDR3 totals 17 residues. Trimming cost V 4 bases and J 0 bases; bases outside gene matches: 6. The CDR3 DNA follows: TGTGCCAGCTCACACCGGGACAGGGGGCCTTCTAACTATGGCTACACCTTC. Amino acid sequence: CASSHRDRGPSNYGYTF. Filled out from reference TRBV18 and TRBJ1-2, the complete variable domain reads NAGVMQNPRHLVRRRGQEARLRCSPMKGHSHVYWYRQLPEEGLKFMVYLQKENIIDESGMPKERFSAEFPKEGPSILRIQQVVRGDSAAYFCASSHRDRGPSNYGYTFGSGTRLTVV.

The chain combines TRBV20-1 with TRBJ1-1; 11 bases fit TRBD1. The CDR3 is 14 amino acids. J was trimmed by 5 bases and V by 6 bases; bases with no gene match: 8. The germline V gene encodes CDR1 DFQATT and CDR2 SNEGSKA (reference sequence). The CDR3 sequence is CSATGQGARTEAFF. The CDR3 bases are TGCAGTGCGACAGGACAGGGGGCGAGGACTGAAGCTTTCTTT.

This clonotype is a singleton in its sample. The CDR3 is CASSPPRLGRTDTQYF. CDR3 bases: TGTGCCAGCTCACCACCCCGACTAGGACGCACAGATACGCAGTATTTT. V gene TRBV18 combines with J gene TRBJ2-3; D may be TRBD2 (6 bases). V shed 0 bases and J shed 1 base, with 11 bases lying between them. CDR1 is KGHSH and CDR2 is LQKENI in the germline V gene. The CDR3 length is 16 residues.

This clonotype was counted a few times. The V gene is TRBV6-5, the J gene TRBJ2-7, with D possibly being TRBD1 (6 bases). V was trimmed by 2 bases and J by 3 bases, leaving 14 bases between them. The CDR3 contains 15 residues. Germline V gene sequence: CDR1 MNHEY, CDR2 SVGAGI. The CDR3 region has the DNA TGTGCCAGCAGTTACGCACAGGGATTAGGCTACGAGCAGTACTTC. Encoded protein: CASSYAQGLGYEQYF.

This clonotype has ten or more counts. The chain links TRBV5-1 to TRBJ2-2; 10 bases fit TRBD1. V lost 4 bases to trimming and J lost 6 bases; unmatched junction nucleotides: 15. This CDR3 is 18 amino acids long. The germline V gene encodes CDR1 SGHRS and CDR2 YFSETQ. DNA of the CDR3: TGCGCCAGCAGCAATTGGCCTTCGGACAGGGGGACCTCCGGGGAGCTGTTTTTT. Translating gives CASSNWPSDRGTSGELFF.

This clonotype was counted a few times. The chain links TRBV5-6 to TRBJ2-7; maybe TRBD1 (6 bases). V shed 4 bases and J shed 3 bases, with 11 bases lying between them. Germline V gene data show CDR1 as SGHDT and CDR2 as YYEEEE. This CDR3 region has 13 residues. The CDR3: CASSEGQHYEQYF. The CDR3 DNA is TGTGCCAGCAGCGAAGGACAGCACTACGAGCAGTACTTC. The full variable domain, with the rest looked up from reference TRBV5-6 and TRBJ2-7, is DAGVTQSPTHLIKTRGQQVTLRCSPKSGHDTVSWYQQALGQGPQFIFQYYEEEERQRGNFPDRFSGHQFPNYSSELNVNALLLGDSALYLCASSEGQHYEQYFGPGTRLTVT.